The clone carrying this TCR beta chain was seen at least ten times. The target antigen is unknown. The record originates from a study of T-cell reconstitution after alpha-beta-depleted transplantation in children. Findings and caveats of the study: Newly generated T cells supplied most T-cell counts and diversity one year post-transplant. There were some patients whose high TCRbeta diversity at day 60 came from surviving recipient T cells and thymic progenitors. Several hundred expanded graft clones reportedly gave rise to the alpha-beta T cells present about two months after transplant.

The CDR3 length is 12 residues. V lost 3 bases to trimming and J lost 5 bases, with 6 bases between them. A library of TCRbeta sequences, prepared with unique molecular identifiers, was generated. TCRdb re-called the PCR reads with MiXCR, one entry per CDR3 protein. The sample lists around 500,000 distinct CDR3 sequences; roughly 23% were seen once. The receptor comes from a boy in the first two years of life who had a stem cell transplant for acute myeloid leukemia, so the T cells may come from the graft donor. This chain links TRBV12-3 or TRBV12-4 with TRBJ2-3; D call uncertain. Sequencing was performed on PBMCs, mostly from graft donor cells, taken 360 days after TCRalphabeta/CD19-depleted stem cell transplant. The CDR3 bases are TGTGCCAGCAGTTTGGTGATAGATACGCAGTATTTT. Its translation: CASSLVIDTQYF.